Shown below are 8 T cell receptor beta chains from a single sample sequenced in a study of a mutant IDH1 vaccine in newly diagnosed glioma. The repertoire was sequenced with immunoSEQ multiplex PCR; TCRdb's copy has only in-frame clones and lacks some. This repertoire shows more than 80,000 clones, about 83% found once; its top ten account for around 7.4%. As to time point: baseline, week 1 (first vaccination visit). Treatment defined: pre-vaccination baseline after standard-of-care therapy. The starting material was PBMCs, obtained from a glioma patient treated with radiotherapy, temozolomide or both. These TCRs come from a woman in her fifties or sixties with glioma.

This clone has a single count. The CDR3 bases are TGTGCCAGCAGCCAAGATTTAACTAGCGGGGGGTTGAATGAGCAGTTCTTC. Translating gives CASSQDLTSGGLNEQFF. The chain employs TRBV4-2 and TRBJ2-1; 12 bases match TRBD2. The CDR3 has 17 amino acids. CDR1 and CDR2 (germline): LGHNA, YNFKEQ. The junction had 7 bases not matched to a gene; V was cut back by 0 bases and J by 7 bases.

This rearrangement joins TRBV5-1 to TRBJ2-5; tentatively, D is TRBD2 (6 bases). Germline lookup yields CDR1 SGHRS and CDR2 YFSETQ. The CDR3 length is 14 residues. Trimming shortened V by 3 bases and J by 2 bases, and 11 bases separated the two germline ends. The CDR3 DNA is TGCGCCAGCAGCTACACGGGGGTTCAAGAGACCCAGTACTTC. It specifies CASSYTGVQETQYF.

V gene TRBV6-1 combines with J gene TRBJ2-5; 8 positions agree with TRBD1. Germline V lookup: CDR1 MNHNS, CDR2 SASEGT. J lost 1 base, V lost 7 bases, and 5 bases had no gene match. The CDR3 consists of 14 residues. The CDR3: CASTLDRVQETQYF. CDR3 coding DNA: TGTGCCAGCACTCTGGACAGGGTCCAAGAGACCCAGTACTTC.

This sequence joins TRBV7-9 and TRBJ2-1; D gene ambiguous. V dropped 3 bases and J dropped 2 bases, with 8 bases sitting between them. The length of the CDR3 is 14 residues. Germline V gene data show CDR1 as SEHNR and CDR2 as FQNEAQ (reference sequence). The CDR3 here is CASSLVETYNEQFF. CDR3 nucleotide sequence: TGTGCCAGCAGCTTGGTAGAAACCTACAATGAGCAGTTCTTC. Looking up the rest from reference TRBV7-9 and TRBJ2-1 gives the full variable domain: DTGVSQNPRHKITKRGQNVTFRCDPISEHNRLYWYRQTLGQGPEFLTYFQNEAQLEKSRLLSDRFSAERPKGSFSTLEIQRTEQGDSAMYLCASSLVETYNEQFFGPGTRLTVL.

This clone occurred a few times. The rearrangement uses TRBV7-9 and TRBJ2-5, with a weak D call TRBD1 (5 bases). The CDR3 consists of 14 residues. CDR1 is SEHNR and CDR2 is FQNEAQ in the germline V gene (reference sequence). V was cut by 1 base and J by 2 bases, with 8 bases left in between. The CDR3 DNA reads TGTGCCAGCAGCTTAGGGACATTACAAGAGACCCAGTACTTC. Translation gives CASSLGTLQETQYF. The full variable domain, its missing parts supplied by reference TRBV7-9 and TRBJ2-5, is DTGVSQNPRHKITKRGQNVTFRCDPISEHNRLYWYRQTLGQGPEFLTYFQNEAQLEKSRLLSDRFSAERPKGSFSTLEIQRTEQGDSAMYLCASSLGTLQETQYFGPGTRLLVL.

This rearrangement joins TRBV18 to TRBJ1-2; D is unresolved. Trimming cost V 1 base and J 1 base, with 7 bases left between them. This CDR3 comprises 14 residues. In germline, CDR1 is KGHSH, CDR2 LQKENI. CDR3 residues: CASSPRGDNYGYTF. CDR3 nucleotide sequence: TGTGCCAGCTCACCACGTGGGGATAACTATGGCTACACCTTC.

The chain is built from TRBV15 and TRBJ2-2; tentative D call: TRBD2 (6 bases). Germline CDR1 LNHNV, CDR2 YYDKDF (reference sequence). V was shortened by 1 base and J by 4 bases, with 16 bases between the two germline ends. The CDR3 contains 17 residues. The CDR3 loop reads CATSRARGGTLTGELFF. As DNA, the CDR3 is TGTGCCACCAGCAGAGCAAGAGGAGGGACCCTCACCGGGGAGCTGTTTTTT. Full variable domain (rest looked up from reference TRBV15 and TRBJ2-2): DAMVIQNPRYQVTQFGKPVTLSCSQTLNHNVMYWYQQKSSQAPKLLFHYYDKDFNNEADTPDNFQSRRPNTSFCFLDIRSPGLGDTAMYLCATSRARGGTLTGELFFGEGSRLTVL.

V and J are TRBV6-6 and TRBJ1-2; possible D gene TRBD1, 5 bases. The CDR3 extends over 13 amino acids. V shed 5 bases and J shed 5 bases, with 12 bases lying between them. Looked up from germline, CDR1 is MNHNY and CDR2 is SVGAGI (reference sequence). The CDR3 DNA follows: TGTGCCAGCAGTCCGACAGCAACGTATGGCTACACCTTC. Protein sequence: CASSPTATYGYTF.